These 16 T cell receptor beta chains came from one sample sequenced in a study of blood T cell repertoires in COVID-19. Profiled with immunoSEQ multiplex PCR; TCRdb holds only in-frame clones, not every one. Of some 73,000 clones in the sample, over 60% are singletons; the top ten hold approximately 2.3%. The sequencing input was peripheral blood. Receptors were obtained from a man between 65 and 85 years old with COVID-19, enrolled during active disease.

The V call is TRBV12-3 or TRBV12-4, the J call TRBJ2-1, with 10 bases that match TRBD2. The J segment lost 10 bases and the V segment lost 5 bases, leaving 2 bases of the junction unmatched. CDR3 length: 12 amino acids. The CDR3 region is CASSLGLAEQFF. In nucleotides, the CDR3 is TGTGCCAGCAGTCTGGGACTAGCGGAGCAGTTCTTC.

This chain links TRBV5-1 with TRBJ2-1, with TRBD2 matching 10 bases. CDR1 SGHRS and CDR2 YFSETQ come from the germline V gene. The CDR3 is 14 residues long. V dropped 5 bases and J dropped 6; count of bases not matched to a gene: 5. CDR3 amino acids: CASSPGLAANEQFF. CDR3 bases: TGCGCCAGCAGTCCTGGACTAGCGGCCAATGAGCAGTTCTTC.

This clone was recorded a few times. This sequence joins TRBV6-5 and TRBJ1-2; perhaps TRBD1 as D (6 bases). CDR3 length: 15 amino acids. Looked up from germline, CDR1 is MNHEY and CDR2 is SVGAGI. V lost 4 bases to trimming and J lost 8 bases, with 20 bases between them. The DNA of the CDR3 is TGTGCCAGCAGTTTTCGGCCCGCAGGGGCGAGGGGCTACACCTTC. Protein product: CASSFRPAGARGYTF.

This rearrangement joins TRBV7-9 to TRBJ1-4; 7 bases are shared with TRBD1. Looked up from germline, CDR1 is SEHNR and CDR2 is FQNEAQ (reference sequence). The CDR3 consists of 16 residues. V trimming: 5 bases; J trimming: 8 bases; junction bases outside the gene matches: 14. Here the CDR3 reads CASSPAGWTGEEKLFF. CDR3 in DNA: TGTGCCAGCAGCCCCGCCGGGTGGACAGGAGAAGAAAAACTGTTTTTT.

The V call is TRBV4-2, the J call TRBJ1-1; no clear D. The CDR3 is 14 amino acids. Trimming took 0 bases from V and 10 from J, leaving 15 bases between them. CDR1 is LGHNA and CDR2 is YNFKEQ in the germline V gene. The CDR3 sequence: CASSQEMGEAAAFF. The CDR3 DNA reads TGTGCCAGCAGCCAAGAAATGGGAGAAGCAGCAGCTTTCTTT.

This clone appeared once. V is TRBV3-1 (or the pseudogene TRBV3-2) and J is TRBJ2-3, with 7 bases fitting TRBD2. Germline loops: CDR1 LGHDT, CDR2 YNNKEL (reference sequence). Trimming took 6 bases from V and 2 from J; bases not matched to a gene: 5. CDR3 length: 14 residues. The CDR3 spells CASRRDYLTDTQYF. The CDR3 DNA reads TGTGCCAGCAGGCGGGACTACCTCACAGATACGCAGTATTTT.

This chain links TRBV7-9 with TRBJ2-7; 8 bases are a match to TRBD2. Germline CDR1 SEHNR, CDR2 FQNEAQ (reference sequence). The CDR3 is made up of 15 amino acids. After removal of 0 bases from V and 0 bases from J, the junction contained 1 base not matched to a gene. CDR3 amino acids: CASSLATSASYEQYF. CDR3 bases: TGTGCCAGCAGCTTAGCGACTAGCGCCTCCTACGAGCAGTACTTC.

The chain has TRBV18 and TRBJ1-6; possible D gene TRBD1, 6 bases. V gave up 2 bases and J gave up 10 bases, with 18 bases separating them. The V gene's germline CDR1 is KGHSH and CDR2 LQKENI. CDR3 size: 16 residues. CDR3 sequence reads: CASSPSAIVGGSPLHF. The CDR3, as DNA: TGTGCCAGCTCACCAAGTGCCATTGTAGGGGGATCACCCCTCCACTTT. Combining the CDR3 with reference TRBV18 and TRBJ1-6 gives the whole variable domain NAGVMQNPRHLVRRRGQEARLRCSPMKGHSHVYWYRQLPEEGLKFMVYLQKENIIDESGMPKERFSAEFPKEGPSILRIQQVVRGDSAAYFCASSPSAIVGGSPLHFGNGTRLTVT.

This CDR3 is CASSDHSTIEAFF. CDR3 nucleotides: TGTGCCAGCAGTGATCATTCCACTATAGAAGCTTTCTTT. The chain uses TRBV28 and TRBJ1-1; unclear D gene. Trimming left V 5 bases short and J 8 bases short, with 15 bases between. CDR3 length equals 13 residues. Per the germline V gene, CDR1 is MDHEN and CDR2 is SYDVKM.

The V and J genes are TRBV28 and TRBJ2-7; the D gene is possibly TRBD2 (5 bases). The CDR3 totals 15 residues. Germline lookup yields CDR1 MDHEN and CDR2 SYDVKM. The V and J ends lost 6 bases and 4 bases respectively, with 19 bases between them. In DNA form, the CDR3 reads TGTGCCAGCAGCCAAGGACTCCTAAAGGTATACGAGCAGTACTTC. Amino acids: CASSQGLLKVYEQYF.

CDR3 loop: CASRLQLNTEAFF. CDR3 sequence (DNA): TGTGCCAGCAGACTCCAACTAAACACTGAAGCTTTCTTT. The chain carries TRBV6-5 and TRBJ1-1; D unclear. Germline CDR1 is MNHEY and CDR2 is SVGAGI. There are 13 residues in the CDR3. The V end lost 6 bases, the J end lost 2 bases, and 10 bases lay between the germline ends.

The chain joins TRBV6-6 to TRBJ2-3; TRBD2 might be the D (5 bases). CDR1 MNHNY and CDR2 SVGAGI come from the germline V gene (reference sequence). The V and J ends lost 2 bases and 2 bases respectively, with 14 bases between them. The CDR3 is made up of 16 amino acids. The CDR3 nucleotides read TGTGCCAGCAGTTACGGTGGGATCGGGGACACAGATACGCAGTATTTT. Translation gives CASSYGGIGDTDTQYF.

The chain uses TRBV29-1 and TRBJ2-2; maybe TRBD2 (6 bases). V was clipped by 4 bases and J by 6 bases, with 6 bases between them. Germline V gene data show CDR1 as SQVTM and CDR2 as ANQGSEA. There are 11 residues in the CDR3. Here the CDR3 DNA reads TGCAGCGTTGGGGGGGCCGGGGAGCTGTTTTTT. It yields the protein CSVGGAGELFF.

This clone was found once. V and J are TRBV3-1 (or the pseudogene TRBV3-2) and TRBJ1-4, with D perhaps TRBD1 (6 bases). CDR1 and CDR2 from the germline V gene are LGHDT and YNNKEL (reference sequence). The CDR3 is made up of 14 amino acids. V was pared by 6 bases and J by 0 bases, with 8 bases between. The CDR3 DNA is TGTGCCAGCAGTGGGACAACAACTAATGAAAAACTGTTTTTT. This sequence encodes CASSGTTTNEKLFF.

The genes are TRBV7-3 and TRBJ2-2; D unresolved. This CDR3 is built from 15 residues. V lost 5 bases, J lost 2 bases, and 12 bases lay in between. Germline V gives CDR1 SGHTA, CDR2 FQGTGA. The CDR3 DNA sequence: TGTGCCAGCAGCGCAGTGGTGGCAAACACCGGGGAGCTGTTTTTT. Translated: CASSAVVANTGELFF.

The chain employs TRBV7-3 and TRBJ2-3; TRBD2 aligns across 8 bases. This CDR3 has 15 amino acids. V lost 2 bases, J lost 3 bases, and 4 bases stayed unmatched. CDR1 SGHTA and CDR2 FQGTGA come from the germline V gene. The CDR3 bases are TGTGCCAGCAGCTTAGCGGGACTAGTGACAGATACGCAGTATTTT. Translated, it gives CASSLAGLVTDTQYF.